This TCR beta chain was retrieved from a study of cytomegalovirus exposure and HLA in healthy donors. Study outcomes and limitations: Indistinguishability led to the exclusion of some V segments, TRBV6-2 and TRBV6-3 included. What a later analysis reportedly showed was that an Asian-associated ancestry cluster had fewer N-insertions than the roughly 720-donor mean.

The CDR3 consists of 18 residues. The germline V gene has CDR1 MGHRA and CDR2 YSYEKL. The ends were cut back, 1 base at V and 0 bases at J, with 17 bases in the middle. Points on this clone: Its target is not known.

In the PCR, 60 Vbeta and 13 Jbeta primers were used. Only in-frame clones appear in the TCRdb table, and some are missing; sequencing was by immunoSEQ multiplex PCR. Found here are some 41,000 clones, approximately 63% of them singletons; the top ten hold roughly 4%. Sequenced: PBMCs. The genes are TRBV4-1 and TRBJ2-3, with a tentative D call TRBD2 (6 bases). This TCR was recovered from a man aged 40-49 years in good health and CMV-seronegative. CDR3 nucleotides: TGCGCCAGCAGCCAAGTATCACGCGGGGTCTTTAGCACAGATACGCAGTATTTT. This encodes CASSQVSRGVFSTDTQYF.